A selection of T cell receptor beta chains follows, all from one sample in a study of technical replicates of blood from several donors. TCRdb's table, derived via immunoSEQ multiplex PCR, lists solely in-frame clones and lacks some. Among nearly 80,000 clones listed, about nine tenths were seen once. Sequences were obtained from T cells isolated from PBMCs. Every receptor here comes from a human donor in good health. The CDR3 runs from the conserved cysteine through the conserved F or W. The D gene is left open where the match is weak. A row's size may be missing; if present it is once, few, many or a size class.

>TRBV9|TRBJ2-1|TRBD2|once
CASSAGSSYNEQFF
TGTGCCAGTTCAGCGGGGTCCTCCTACAATGAGCAGTTCTTC
>TRBV4-3|TRBJ2-5|TRBD2|.
CASSQDAGGPGKTQYF
TGCGCCAGCAGCCAAGATGCGGGAGGGCCGGGAAAGACCCAGTACTTC
>TRBV7-7|TRBJ2-5|.|.
CASSLGLGGETQYF
TGTGCTAGCAGCTTAGGTCTGGGGGGAGAGACCCAGTACTTC
>TRBV4-3|TRBJ2-7|TRBD1|.
CASSLRTGLYEQYF
TGCGCCAGCAGCCTACGGACAGGGCTCTACGAGCAGTACTTC
>TRBV27|TRBJ1-1|.|.
CASSKEGMNTEAFF
TGTGCCAGCAGTAAGGAGGGCATGAACACTGAAGCTTTCTTT
>TRBV5-4|TRBJ1-2|TRBD1|.
CASSSIDRESYTF
TGTGCCAGCAGCTCGATTGACAGGGAGAGCTACACCTTC
>TRBV29-1|TRBJ2-3|.|.
CSVEDIVQGKNAGTDTQYF
TGCAGCGTTGAAGATATAGTACAGGGTAAGAACGCCGGGACAGATACGCAGTATTTT
>TRBV19|TRBJ2-3|TRBD2|once
CASSINGLAGRVTQYF
TGTGCCAGTAGTATTAACGGACTAGCGGGTCGGGTTACGCAGTATTTT
>TRBV7-9|TRBJ2-2|TRBD2|.
CASSWGLVPTGELFF
TGTGCCAGCAGCTGGGGACTAGTTCCCACCGGGGAGCTGTTTTTT
>TRBV4-1|TRBJ2-4|.|once
CASSQGVQGPSKNIQYF
TGCGCCAGCAGCCAAGGAGTTCAGGGGCCCTCCAAAAACATTCAGTACTTC
>TRBV11-2|TRBJ1-2|.|once
CASSLERTDGYTF
TGTGCCAGCAGCTTAGAACGGACAGATGGCTACACCTTC
>TRBV5-8|TRBJ1-1|TRBD1|.
CASSLGTGLDTEAFF
TGTGCCAGCAGCTTAGGGACAGGGTTGGACACTGAAGCTTTCTTT
>TRBV7-9|TRBJ2-2|.|.
CASSHGFTGELFF
TGTGCCAGCAGCCACGGGTTCACCGGGGAGCTGTTTTTT
>TRBV30|TRBJ2-1|.|.
CAWSTRNEQFF
TGTGCCTGGAGTACGCGGAATGAGCAGTTCTTC
>TRBV6-4|TRBJ1-2|TRBD1|.
CASSDSPDRADGYTF
TGTGCCAGCAGTGACTCACCTGACAGGGCAGATGGCTACACCTTC
>TRBV19|TRBJ2-2|TRBD2|.
CASSIDLAGANTGELFF
TGTGCCAGTAGTATAGATCTGGCGGGAGCAAACACCGGGGAGCTGTTTTTT
>TRBV2|TRBJ1-1|.|.
CASTGLINTEAFF
TGTGCCAGCACGGGACTGATAAACACTGAAGCTTTCTTT
>TRBV2|TRBJ2-7|.|.
CATYDRIYEQYF
TGTGCCACTTATGACAGGATCTACGAGCAGTACTTC
>TRBV6-1|TRBJ1-1|.|.
CASSDAGAMNTEAFF
TGTGCCAGCAGTGATGCAGGGGCGATGAACACTGAAGCTTTCTTT
>TRBV28|TRBJ1-2|TRBD1|.
CASSSGTGTHYGYTF
TGTGCCAGCAGTTCCGGGACAGGGACGCACTATGGCTACACCTTC
>TRBV11-2|TRBJ2-5|.|.
CASSLYSQETQYF
TGTGCCAGCAGCTTGTACAGCCAAGAGACCCAGTACTTC
>TRBV23-1|TRBJ2-2|.|.
CASSQGRGTGELFF
TGCGCCAGCAGTCAGGGCCGGGGCACCGGGGAGCTGTTTTTT
>TRBV9|TRBJ1-2|.|.
CASSVGGSYGYTF
TGTGCCAGCAGCGTCGGGGGGAGCTATGGCTACACCTTC
>TRBV7-9|TRBJ2-7|TRBD1|.
CASSLAGQGAYEQYF
TGTGCCAGCAGCTTAGCGGGACAGGGAGCCTACGAGCAGTACTTC
>TRBV6-5|TRBJ2-1|.|.
CASRQTGGEQFF
TGTGCCAGCAGACAGACAGGAGGTGAGCAGTTCTTC
>TRBV5-4|TRBJ2-7|TRBD2|.
CASSPGGTSVFEQYF
TGTGCCAGCAGCCCCGGGGGGACTAGCGTATTTGAGCAGTACTTC
>TRBV5-6|TRBJ2-1|TRBD2|.
CASSGGGTTYNEQFF
TGTGCCAGCAGCGGGGGGGGGACTACCTACAATGAGCAGTTCTTC
>TRBV15|TRBJ2-7|TRBD2|.
CATSRDLPLGEGSIDEQYF
TGTGCCACCAGCAGAGACCTCCCTTTGGGGGAGGGTTCGATAGACGAGCAGTACTTC
>TRBV27|TRBJ1-5|TRBD1|.
CASSQRTGGYSNQPQHF
TGTGCCAGCAGCCAAAGGACAGGGGGTTATAGCAATCAGCCCCAGCATTTT
>TRBV27|TRBJ1-1|.|.
CASSFRSGAEAFF
TGTGCCAGCAGTTTCAGATCTGGTGCTGAAGCTTTCTTT
>TRBV19|TRBJ1-2|.|.
CASSPLPGTGEYYGYTF
TGTGCCAGTAGCCCCCTTCCCGGGACTGGAGAATACTATGGCTACACCTTC
>TRBV5-4|TRBJ1-1|.|.
CASSQGAGIKAFF
TGTGCCAGCAGCCAAGGGGCGGGAATTAAAGCTTTCTTT
>TRBV7-9|TRBJ1-1|.|.
CASSTRTVNTEAFF
TGTGCCAGCAGCACTCGGACAGTGAACACTGAAGCTTTCTTT
>TRBV7-3|TRBJ2-5|.|.
CASSLVPSSERETQYF
TGTGCCAGCAGCTTAGTTCCTAGTTCTGAACGCGAGACCCAGTACTTC
>TRBV7-2|TRBJ2-5|.|.
CASSLDFGGGRETQYF
TGTGCCAGCAGCTTAGATTTTGGCGGAGGCCGAGAGACCCAGTACTTC
>TRBV4-1|TRBJ2-5|.|.
CASSHSPGLAQETQYF
TGCGCCAGCAGCCATTCTCCGGGACTGGCTCAAGAGACCCAGTACTTC
>TRBV30|TRBJ2-7|.|.
CAWTPGSYEQYF
TGTGCCTGGACGCCGGGCTCCTACGAGCAGTACTTC
>TRBV6-1|TRBJ2-1|.|.
CASSERVNEQFF
TGTGCCAGCAGTGAGAGGGTAAATGAGCAGTTCTTC
>TRBV13|TRBJ2-1|.|.
CASRLGAAYNEQFF
TGTGCCAGCAGATTGGGAGCGGCTTACAATGAGCAGTTCTTC
>TRBV12-5|TRBJ2-7|.|once
CASGLGATYEQYF
TGTGCTAGTGGTTTGGGGGCCACCTACGAGCAGTACTTC
>TRBV19|TRBJ1-2|.|.
CASSPGNYGYTF
TGTGCCAGTAGTCCGGGTAACTATGGCTACACCTTC
>TRBV7-3|TRBJ2-5|.|.
CASSLNGGEWQETQYF
TGTGCCAGCAGCTTAAACGGGGGAGAATGGCAAGAGACCCAGTACTTC
>TRBV6-6|TRBJ2-7|.|.
CASSYAESYEQYF
TGTGCCAGCAGTTACGCAGAATCCTACGAGCAGTACTTC
>TRBV19|TRBJ1-3|.|.
CASSSPGRPDFSGNTIYF
TGTGCCAGTAGTTCCCCGGGGAGACCGGACTTCTCTGGAAACACCATATATTTT
>TRBV6-5|TRBJ1-1|TRBD1|.
CASSYQGATNTEAFF
TGTGCCAGCAGTTACCAGGGGGCGACGAACACTGAAGCTTTCTTT
>TRBV4-2|TRBJ1-4|.|.
CASSQDHRTTNEKLFF
TGTGCCAGCAGCCAAGATCACAGGACAACTAATGAAAAACTGTTTTTT
>TRBV6-5|TRBJ2-7|.|.
CASSPSVEPRDEQYF
TGTGCCAGCAGTCCAAGCGTGGAGCCCAGGGACGAGCAGTACTTC